This entry is about one T cell receptor beta chain. Its antigen is unidentified. The primer mix had 60 Vbeta and 13 Jbeta primers. This table comes from immunoSEQ multiplex PCR, and its TCRdb copy is limited to in-frame clones, with some not included. The table has about 160,000 clones, roughly 75% seen once; the top ten hold more than 2.5%. This sample stems from a study of cytomegalovirus exposure and HLA in healthy donors. Study results and caveats: Reportedly, TCR beta sequences accurately predicted HLA-A and HLA-B alleles in most subjects. Later analysis suggested links between common viral pathogens and several top significant clusters. An analysis done earlier found most TCR beta V segments productive about 87% or about 30% of the time. Another analysis was done later, and it associated approximately 17,000 TCR beta sequences with HLA alleles at 0.05 false discovery rate.

Sequencing was performed on PBMCs. This clonotype was obtained from a female donor in good health and CMV-seronegative.

CDR3 protein: CASSSGLALYNEQFF. In nucleotides, the CDR3 is TGTGCCAGTAGCTCGGGACTAGCCCTGTACAATGAGCAGTTCTTC. The chain recombines TRBV19 with TRBJ2-1; 9 bases align to TRBD2. CDR3 length: 15 residues. The ends lost 6 bases at V and 4 bases at J; junction bases unmatched: 7. CDR1 is LNHDA, CDR2 SQIVND, per germline (reference sequence).